Each of the 22 T cell receptor beta chains below was sequenced from the same sample in a study of blood T cell repertoires in COVID-19. The assay was immunoSEQ multiplex PCR, and TCRdb's table has in-frame clones only and misses some. The sample records 72,000 or so clones, 80% being singletons. Sequenced: peripheral blood. The receptors here all came from an older man who had recovered from COVID-19.

This rearrangement joins TRBV19 to TRBJ2-5; maybe TRBD2 (5 bases). CDR3 length: 14 residues. In germline, CDR1 is LNHDA, CDR2 SQIVND (reference sequence). V was trimmed by 5 bases and J by 1 base, leaving 11 bases between them. The CDR3 nucleotides are TGTGCCAGTAGTTTACGGGAATCCCAAGAGACCCAGTACTTC. Translated, it gives CASSLRESQETQYF.

V usage is TRBV28 and J usage is TRBJ2-5, with D hard to call. Between the trimmed V and J ends, which lost 2 bases and 7 bases, there was a span of 14 bases. This CDR3 contains 14 residues. The germline CDR1 and CDR2 sequences are MDHEN and SYDVKM. The CDR3 nucleotides are TGTGCCAGCAGTTTACCCCAAAGAGTTGGGACCCAGTACTTC. This codes for CASSLPQRVGTQYF.

This clone was seen only once. The chain joins TRBV9 to TRBJ1-2; TRBD1 matches 9 bases. Germline values: CDR1 SGDLS, CDR2 YYNGEE. J gave up 4 bases and V 4 bases, and 5 bases lay outside the gene matches. The CDR3 loop spans 14 amino acids. The CDR3 DNA sequence: TGTGCCAGCAGCACCGGGACAGGGTCCTATGGCTACACCTTC. It is translated as CASSTGTGSYGYTF.

This clone was recorded once. The chain uses TRBV24-1 and TRBJ2-3; weak D call: TRBD1 (6 bases). The CDR3 is 14 residues long. Trimming removed 10 bases at V and 4 bases at J, with 17 bases between. Germline CDR1 KGHDR, CDR2 SFDVKD. The chain's CDR3 is CATSQGNWADTQYF. The CDR3 DNA reads as TGTGCCACTTCCCAGGGGAACTGGGCAGATACGCAGTATTTT.

V is TRBV19 and J is TRBJ2-2; 7 bases agree with TRBD2. The CDR3 runs to 15 residues. Germline V lookup: CDR1 LNHDA, CDR2 SQIVND (reference sequence). V was pared by 3 bases and J by 5 bases, with 6 bases of the junction left unmatched. CDR3 DNA sequence: TGTGCCAGTAGTATGGCGGGAGTGGATACCGGGGAGCTGTTTTTT. Translation: CASSMAGVDTGELFF.

J is TRBJ2-2 and V is TRBV7-2, with 7 nucleotides matching TRBD2. CDR1 is SGHTA and CDR2 is FQGNSA in the germline V gene. Germline trimming cut 6 bases from V and 0 bases from J; bases unmatched to any gene: 7. There are 16 residues in the CDR3. The CDR3 here is CASRTTGTTNTGELFF. The CDR3 DNA reads TGTGCCAGCAGAACGACCGGGACTACGAACACCGGGGAGCTGTTTTTT.

The CDR3 spells CASSPGRFAGANVLTF. The DNA for the CDR3 is TGTGCCAGCAGCCCGGGGAGGTTCGCTGGGGCCAACGTCCTGACTTTC. The chain couples TRBV5-4 to TRBJ2-6; tentative D call: TRBD2 (6 bases). This CDR3 has 16 amino acids. Germline V gene data show CDR1 as SGHNT and CDR2 as YYREEE (reference sequence). V was pared by 4 bases and J by 2 bases, with 13 bases between.

This chain connects TRBV28 to TRBJ1-6; weak D call: TRBD1 (5 bases). Looked up from germline, CDR1 is MDHEN and CDR2 is SYDVKM. This CDR3 contains 16 residues. V was pared by 6 bases and J by 7 bases, with 19 bases between. CDR3 residues: CASRGDLGAWNSPLHF. The CDR3 nucleotides read TGTGCCAGCAGAGGAGACCTAGGGGCATGGAATTCACCCCTCCACTTT.

The chain couples TRBV2 to TRBJ2-3, with 9 bases fitting TRBD1. This CDR3 region has 14 residues. The V and J ends lost 5 bases and 4 bases, in that order; junction bases with no gene match: 4. Germline loops: CDR1 SNHLY, CDR2 FYNNEI. CDR3 nucleotides: TGTGCCAGCAGTACCCGGACAGGGGCAGATACGCAGTATTTT. It is translated as CASSTRTGADTQYF.

The chain uses TRBV29-1 and TRBJ1-2, with TRBD1 identical over 7 bases. Germline CDR1 and CDR2: SQVTM and ANQGSEA. CDR3 length equals 11 residues. V was clipped by 4 bases and J by 9 bases; unmatched bases: 5. For the CDR3, the DNA is TGCAGCGTTGTAACAGGGGAGCGCTACACCTTC. It codes for CSVVTGERYTF.

The chain links TRBV10-3 to TRBJ2-1; 11 nucleotides agree with TRBD2. The CDR3 consists of 15 residues. The V gene end was trimmed by 4 bases and the J gene end by 4 bases; junction bases not matched to a gene: 3. The V gene's germline CDR1 is ENHRY and CDR2 SYGVKD. The CDR3 DNA reads as TGTGCCATCAGTGCGGGACTAGCGGAGTACAATGAGCAGTTCTTC. Amino acid sequence: CAISAGLAEYNEQFF.

Here the CDR3 reads CASRPQGTYEQYF. CDR3 nucleotide sequence: TGCGCCAGCAGACCTCAGGGGACCTACGAGCAGTACTTC. The chain couples TRBV5-1 to TRBJ2-7; D is perhaps TRBD1 (6 bases). This CDR3 contains 13 residues. Germline loops: CDR1 SGHRS, CDR2 YFSETQ. V was pared by 5 bases and J by 2 bases, with 11 bases between. The entire variable domain, with the rest obtained from reference TRBV5-1 and TRBJ2-7, is as follows: KAGVTQTPRYLIKTRGQQVTLSCSPISGHRSVSWYQQTPGQGLQFLFEYFSETQRNKGNFPGRFSGRQFSNSRSEMNVSTLELGDSALYLCASRPQGTYEQYFGPGTRLTVT.

The rearrangement links TRBV18 to TRBJ1-6; 9 positions match TRBD1. The junction had 2 bases not matched to a gene; V was cut back by 4 bases and J by 7 bases. Germline V lookup: CDR1 KGHSH, CDR2 LQKENI. The CDR3 totals 14 residues. CDR3 sequence reads: CASSRDRGNSPLHF. Written as DNA, the CDR3 is TGTGCCAGCTCACGCGACAGGGGGAATTCACCCCTCCACTTT.

The chain recombines TRBV4-3 with TRBJ1-5; the D is unclear. There are 14 residues in the CDR3. With 4 bases removed from V and 6 bases from J, the gap between germline ends came to 13 bases. Germline CDR1 is LGHNA and CDR2 is YSLEER. The CDR3 DNA reads TGCGCCAGCAGCCCCGGGATAGCAGTTCAGCCCCAGCATTTT. It translates to CASSPGIAVQPQHF.

This clone was seen just once. The V and J genes are TRBV5-6 and TRBJ2-1; possibly TRBD1 for D (5 bases). The CDR3 runs 12 residues. The V gene's germline CDR1 is SGHDT and CDR2 YYEEEE. The V end lost 0 bases, the J end lost 11 bases, and 9 bases lay between the germline ends. This chain's CDR3 is CASSLGQFQQFF. In DNA form, the CDR3 reads TGTGCCAGCAGCTTGGGACAGTTTCAGCAGTTCTTC.

The chain uses TRBV2 and TRBJ1-3, with TRBD1 identical over 9 bases. This CDR3 is built from 13 residues. The V segment lost 8 bases and the J segment 4 bases; nucleotides outside the gene matches: 3. In germline, CDR1 is SNHLY, CDR2 FYNNEI. DNA for the CDR3: TGTGCCAGCGGCGGGACAGGGGGAAACACCATATATTTT. It translates to CASGGTGGNTIYF.

The rearrangement joins TRBV14 to TRBJ2-5; 9 bases line up with TRBD2. V lost 5 bases, J lost 1 base, and 8 bases stayed unmatched. Germline CDR1 is SGHDN and CDR2 is FVKESK. The CDR3 has 16 amino acids. The CDR3 sequence is CASSDGRGRVQETQYF. CDR3 in DNA: TGTGCCAGCAGCGACGGGCGCGGGAGGGTCCAAGAGACCCAGTACTTC.

The gene calls are TRBV18 and TRBJ2-7; D is undetermined. Trimming removed 3 bases from V and 0 bases from J, with 6 bases in between. This CDR3 region has 13 residues. Germline V CDR1 and CDR2: KGHSH, LQKENI. In DNA form, the CDR3 reads TGTGCCAGCTCACCGGGCAGCTCCTACGAGCAGTACTTC. It yields the protein CASSPGSSYEQYF.

The chain joins TRBV4-3 to TRBJ1-4; TRBD1 matches at 7 bases. There are 14 residues in the CDR3. The germline gives CDR1 LGHNA, CDR2 YSLEER. The V segment lost 0 bases and the J segment 8 bases; nucleotides outside the gene matches: 3. The CDR3 reads CASSQETGDEKLFF. In DNA form, the CDR3 reads TGCGCCAGCAGCCAAGAAACAGGGGACGAAAAACTGTTTTTT.

The genes are TRBV20-1 and TRBJ2-1, with a possible D match to TRBD2 (5 bases). Germline CDR1 and CDR2: DFQATT and SNEGSKA (reference sequence). This CDR3 has 16 residues. Trimming stripped 3 bases from V and 0 bases from J, with 15 bases between. CDR3 bases: TGCAGTGCTAGTAAGCGGATGCAAAACTCCTACAATGAGCAGTTCTTC. This encodes CSASKRMQNSYNEQFF.

The V call is TRBV7-8, the J call TRBJ2-2; 7 positions match TRBD1. J gave up 3 bases and V 5 bases, and 3 bases lay outside the gene matches. Germline loops: CDR1 SGHVS, CDR2 FQNEAQ. The CDR3 loop spans 14 amino acids. The CDR3 loop reads CASSPGQYTGELFF. The CDR3 DNA is TGTGCCAGCAGCCCGGGACAGTACACCGGGGAGCTGTTTTTT.

This chain joins TRBV12-5 and TRBJ2-5, with D perhaps TRBD2 (6 bases). V was pared by 5 bases and J by 5 bases, with 12 bases between. The germline V gene has CDR1 LGHNT and CDR2 FRNRAP. The CDR3 loop spans 13 amino acids. CDR3 sequence (DNA): TGTGCTAGTGGTCCACTAGGAGGGGAGACCCAGTACTTC. Its translation: CASGPLGGETQYF.